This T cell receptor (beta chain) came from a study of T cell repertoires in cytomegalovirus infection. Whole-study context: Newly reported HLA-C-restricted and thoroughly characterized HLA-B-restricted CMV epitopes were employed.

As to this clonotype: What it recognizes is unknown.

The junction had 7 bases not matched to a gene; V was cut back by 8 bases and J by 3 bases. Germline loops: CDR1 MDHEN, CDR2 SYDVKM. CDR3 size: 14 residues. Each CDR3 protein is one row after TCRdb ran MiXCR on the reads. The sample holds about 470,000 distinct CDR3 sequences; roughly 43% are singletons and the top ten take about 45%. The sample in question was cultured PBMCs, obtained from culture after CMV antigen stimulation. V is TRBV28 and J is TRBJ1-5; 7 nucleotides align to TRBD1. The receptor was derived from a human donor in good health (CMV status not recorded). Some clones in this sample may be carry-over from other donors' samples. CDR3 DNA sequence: TGTGCCAGCGCCCTGACAGGGCCCAATCAGCCCCAGCATTTT. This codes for CASALTGPNQPQHF.